Presented here are 5 T cell receptor beta chains from one specimen sequenced in a study of identical twins. One entry per CDR3 protein results from TCRdb running MiXCR on the 5' RACE reads. The table lists approximately 630,000 distinct CDR3 sequences, under 8.5% of them singletons. The data were also submitted as part of a second study, on yellow fever vaccine responses in identical twins.

Sequences were obtained from PBMCs. The receptors shown here come from a woman aged 18 to 35 in good health.

This clonotype was counted many times. The chain recombines TRBV5-1 with TRBJ2-1; D is possibly TRBD1 or TRBD2 (5 bases each). Germline V gene lookup returns CDR1 SGHRS and CDR2 YFSETQ. V lost 4 bases, J lost 5 bases, and 16 bases lay in between. The CDR3 has 15 residues. CDR3 protein: CASSTTGTMNNEQFF. The CDR3 coding sequence is TGCGCCAGCAGCACCACCGGGACGATGAACAATGAGCAGTTCTTC.

In its sample, this clonotype was seen many times. V usage is TRBV12-3 or TRBV12-4 and J usage is TRBJ1-5; D not resolved. CDR3 length: 14 residues. V lost 6 bases to trimming and J lost 3 bases, with 12 bases between them. The CDR3 sequence: CASRVDNPNQPQHF. The DNA for the CDR3 is TGTGCCAGCAGGGTAGACAACCCCAATCAGCCCCAGCATTTT.

This clonotype was seen ten or more times. The CDR3 sequence is CASSASGGVTEAFF. CDR3 bases: TGTGCCAGCAGCGCCTCCGGTGGGGTCACTGAAGCTTTCTTT. The chain joins TRBV5-4 to TRBJ1-1; D ambiguous. Germline assignment: CDR1 SGHNT and CDR2 YYREEE (reference sequence). CDR3 length: 14 residues. V was shortened by 4 bases and J by 4 bases, with 14 bases between the two germline ends.

A few counts support this clonotype. DNA of the CDR3: TGTGCCAGCAGACAAATGGCACTAGCGGATCTATACAATGAGCAGTTCTTC. It is translated as CASRQMALADLYNEQFF. The chain recombines TRBV7-9 with TRBJ2-1; 8 bases are shared with TRBD2. Trimming took 6 bases from V and 4 from J; bases not matched to a gene: 14. The germline V gene encodes CDR1 SEHNR and CDR2 FQNEAQ (reference sequence). There are 17 residues in the CDR3.

The sample holds many counts of this clonotype. The V call is TRBV3-1, the J call TRBJ2-2, with 8 bases that match TRBD1. The germline CDR1 and CDR2 sequences are LGHDT and YNNKEL (reference sequence). V was clipped by 1 base and J by 0 bases; unmatched bases: 7. This CDR3 has 18 amino acids. In nucleotides, the CDR3 is TGTGCCAGCAGCCAAGTTAGGGACAGGCTGGCGAACACCGGGGAGCTGTTTTTT. Translated: CASSQVRDRLANTGELFF.